This TCR beta chain was captured by sequencing in a study of immune evolution from preneoplasia to lung adenocarcinoma. Study-level points and caveats: Normal lung had the highest top T cell clone frequencies. Normal lung had highest clonality; later lesions appeared denser, more diverse.

V was trimmed by 0 bases and J by 1 base, leaving 11 bases between them. This CDR3 has 16 amino acids. Germline CDR1 MNHNY, CDR2 SVGAGI (reference sequence). Profiled with immunoSEQ multiplex PCR; TCRdb holds only in-frame clones, not every one. The table has about 2,200 clones, under 80% seen once. Details on this clone: What it recognizes is unknown.

Patients had resection in Japan or China between about 2014 and 2018. This clonotype was obtained from a person aged 60-80 years with lung adenocarcinoma. The chain links TRBV6-6 to TRBJ2-3; D gene uncertain. The sample was FFPE adjacent normal lung tissue. The CDR3 bases are TGTGCCAGCAGTTACTCGAACTCCCCCGGCACAGATACGCAGTATTTT. It translates to CASSYSNSPGTDTQYF.